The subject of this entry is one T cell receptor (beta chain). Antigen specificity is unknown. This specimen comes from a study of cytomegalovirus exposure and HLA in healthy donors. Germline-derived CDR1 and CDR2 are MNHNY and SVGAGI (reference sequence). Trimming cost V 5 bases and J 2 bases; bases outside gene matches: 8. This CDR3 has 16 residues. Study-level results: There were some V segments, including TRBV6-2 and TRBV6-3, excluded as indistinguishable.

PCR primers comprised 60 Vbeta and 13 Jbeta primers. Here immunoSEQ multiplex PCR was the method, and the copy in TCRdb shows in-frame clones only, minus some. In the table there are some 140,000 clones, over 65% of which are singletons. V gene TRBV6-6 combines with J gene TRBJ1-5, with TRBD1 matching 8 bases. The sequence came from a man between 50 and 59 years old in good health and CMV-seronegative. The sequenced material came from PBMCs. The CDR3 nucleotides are TGTGCCAGCAGTCACGGACAGGGAGGACGCAATCAGCCCCAGCATTTT. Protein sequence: CASSHGQGGRNQPQHF.